A selection of T cell receptor beta chains follows, all from one sample in a study of CD4+ T cells in melanoma. Assay: immunoSEQ multiplex PCR; the TCRdb copy retains only in-frame clones and omits some. The sample lists approximately 9,700 clones, around 62% occurring once. The sequenced sample was cells from a culture (not recorded whether cultured in vitro). These receptors originate from a human donor with melanoma. CDR3s include the opening cysteine and the closing phenylalanine or tryptophan. The D gene is left open where the match is weak. Only part of the rows carry a size: once, few, many, or a class if the clone is expanded.

TRBJ1-1	.	.	TRBV7-8	TGTGCCAGCAGCCCCGACGGGGCGAGGACTGAAGCTTTCTTT	CASSPDGARTEAFF
TRBJ2-3	TRBD2	.	TRBV6-1	TGTGCCAGTAAGCGGGGGGAACAGTCAGATACGCAGTATTTT	CASKRGEQSDTQYF
TRBJ2-3	.	.	TRBV2	TGTGCCAGCAGTGGGGGCACCCGAGTGGCAGATACGCAGTATTTT	CASSGGTRVADTQYF
TRBJ2-6	.	.	TRBV5-4	TGTGCCAGCAGCCTTGGGACACGCTCTGGGGCCAACGTCCTGACTTTC	CASSLGTRSGANVLTF
TRBJ1-1	.	medium-sized	TRBV9	TGTGCCAGCAGCGTAGACACCCGGAACACTGAAGCTTTCTTT	CASSVDTRNTEAFF
TRBJ2-2	TRBD1	few	TRBV9	TGTGCCAGCAGTGCCACAGGGGACACCGGGGAGCTGTTTTTT	CASSATGDTGELFF
TRBJ2-3	TRBD1	.	TRBV4-1	TGCGCCAGCAGCTCGGACAGGCGGGTCACAGATACGCAGTATTTT	CASSSDRRVTDTQYF
TRBJ2-1	.	.	TRBV9	TGTGCCAGCAGCGTAGCCCCGCCAGGGAACGAGCAGTTCTTC	CASSVAPPGNEQFF
TRBJ2-5	.	once	TRBV12-5	TGTGCTAGTGGTTTTTGGGGGACGTCGGGAGAGACCCAGTACTTC	CASGFWGTSGETQYF
TRBJ1-5	.	few	TRBV2	TGTGCCAGCAGTGTGAGGTATAGCAATCAGCCCCAGCATTTT	CASSVRYSNQPQHF